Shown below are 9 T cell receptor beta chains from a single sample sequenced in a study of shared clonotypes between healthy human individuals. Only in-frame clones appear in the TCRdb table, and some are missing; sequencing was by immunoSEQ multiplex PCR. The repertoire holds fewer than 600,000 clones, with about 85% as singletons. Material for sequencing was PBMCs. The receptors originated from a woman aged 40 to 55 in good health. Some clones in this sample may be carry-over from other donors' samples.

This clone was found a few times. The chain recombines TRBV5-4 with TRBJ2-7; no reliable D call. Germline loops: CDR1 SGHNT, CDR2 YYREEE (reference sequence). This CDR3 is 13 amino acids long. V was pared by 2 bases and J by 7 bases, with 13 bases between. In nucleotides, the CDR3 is TGTGCCAGCAGCTTAGTGCCTTCAGGAGAGCAGTACTTC. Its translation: CASSLVPSGEQYF.

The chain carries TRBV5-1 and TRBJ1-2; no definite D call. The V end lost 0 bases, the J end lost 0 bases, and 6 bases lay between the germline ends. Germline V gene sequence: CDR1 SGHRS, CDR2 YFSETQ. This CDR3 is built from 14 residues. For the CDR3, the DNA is TGCGCCAGCAGCTTGGAACGGACTAACTATGGCTACACCTTC. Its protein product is CASSLERTNYGYTF.

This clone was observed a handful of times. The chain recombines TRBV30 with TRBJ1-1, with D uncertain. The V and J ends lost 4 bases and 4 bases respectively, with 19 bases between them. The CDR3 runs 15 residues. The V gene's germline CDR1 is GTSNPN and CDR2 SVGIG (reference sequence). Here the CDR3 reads CAWMRPDSWTTEAFF. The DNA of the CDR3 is TGTGCCTGGATGCGCCCCGACTCTTGGACCACTGAAGCTTTCTTT.

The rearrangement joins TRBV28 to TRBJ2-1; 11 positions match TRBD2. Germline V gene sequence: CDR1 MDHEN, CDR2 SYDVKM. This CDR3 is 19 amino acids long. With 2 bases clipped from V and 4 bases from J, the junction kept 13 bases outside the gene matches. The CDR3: CASSLRLAGGGPRYNEQFF. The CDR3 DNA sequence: TGTGCCAGCAGTTTACGTCTAGCGGGGGGCGGCCCCCGTTACAATGAGCAGTTCTTC.

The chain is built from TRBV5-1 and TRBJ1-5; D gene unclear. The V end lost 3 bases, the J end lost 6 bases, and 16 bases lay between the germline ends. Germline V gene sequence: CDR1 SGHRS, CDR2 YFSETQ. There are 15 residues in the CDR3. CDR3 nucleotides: TGCGCCAGCAGCTCTACGGGGTTGAGCGGTCAGCCCCAGCATTTT. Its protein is CASSSTGLSGQPQHF.

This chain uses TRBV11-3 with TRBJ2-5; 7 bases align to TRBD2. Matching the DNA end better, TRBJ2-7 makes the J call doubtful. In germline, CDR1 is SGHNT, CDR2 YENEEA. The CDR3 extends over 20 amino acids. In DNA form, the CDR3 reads TGTGCCAGCAGCTTAGGAAGCAGCGGCCCGGGGGGATGGGTCCGCTACGAGCAGTACTTC. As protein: CASSLGSSGPGGWVRYEQYF.

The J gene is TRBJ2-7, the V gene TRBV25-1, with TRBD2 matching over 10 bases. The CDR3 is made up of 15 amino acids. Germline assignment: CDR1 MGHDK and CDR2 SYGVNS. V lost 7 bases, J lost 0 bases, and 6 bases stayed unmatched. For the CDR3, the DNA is TGTGCCAGCACTCCCCTAGCGGGAGACTCCTACGAGCAGTACTTC. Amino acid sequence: CASTPLAGDSYEQYF.

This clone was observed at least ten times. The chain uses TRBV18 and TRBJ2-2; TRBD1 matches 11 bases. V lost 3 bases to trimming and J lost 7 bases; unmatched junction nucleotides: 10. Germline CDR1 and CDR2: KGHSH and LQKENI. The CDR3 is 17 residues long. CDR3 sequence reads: CASSPARTGGVSGELFF. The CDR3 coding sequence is TGTGCCAGCTCACCGGCGAGGACAGGGGGCGTCAGCGGGGAGCTGTTTTTT. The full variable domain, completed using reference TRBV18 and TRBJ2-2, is NAGVMQNPRHLVRRRGQEARLRCSPMKGHSHVYWYRQLPEEGLKFMVYLQKENIIDESGMPKERFSAEFPKEGPSILRIQQVVRGDSAAYFCASSPARTGGVSGELFFGEGSRLTVL.

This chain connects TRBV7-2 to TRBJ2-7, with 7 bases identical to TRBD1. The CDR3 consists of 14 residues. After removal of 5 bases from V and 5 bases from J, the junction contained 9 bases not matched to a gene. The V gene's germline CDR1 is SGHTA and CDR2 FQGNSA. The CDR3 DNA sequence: TGTGCCAGCAGCCTCGGGACAGCATCCGACGAGCAGTACTTC. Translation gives CASSLGTASDEQYF.